This TCR beta chain is from a study of beta chain features in type 1 diabetes. Whole-study findings and limits: TCRB CDR3s from Type 1 diabetes patients were moderately but significantly shorter in all four CD4+ subsets. Researchers caution that PCR might favor shorter templates, equally among patients and controls.

The sample holds a few counts of this clone. Its matching antigen is unknown. On average, the one heparinised blood draw given by each donor was approximately 0.12 L. Staining for CD45RO/CCR7/CD25/CD127/CD95/CD27 allowed sorting of CD4+ naive, central memory, regulatory and stem cell-like memory cells. Investigators reverse transcribed all isolated RNA, so they sequenced expressed TCRB transcripts. Only in-frame clones appear in the TCRdb table, and some are missing; sequencing was by immunoSEQ multiplex PCR. Among about 370,000 clones, roughly 9.8% were seen once, and the ten largest hold approximately 0.6%. This sequence was found in a man under 40 with type 1 diabetes. Source material: central memory CD4+ T cells from blood.

The CDR3 spells CASSLPGAGDYGYTF. For the CDR3, the DNA is TGTGCCAGCAGTTTACCCGGGGCAGGAGACTATGGCTACACCTTC. The gene calls are TRBV28 and TRBJ1-2, with D perhaps matching TRBD1 (5 bases). The V end lost 2 bases, the J end lost 3 bases, and 13 bases lay between the germline ends. The CDR3 covers 15 residues. Per the germline V gene, CDR1 is MDHEN and CDR2 is SYDVKM.